A single sample is the source of the 14 T cell receptor beta chains below, sequenced in a study of technical replicates of blood from a few donors. Libraries were prepared by immunoSEQ multiplex PCR; TCRdb keeps only in-frame clonotypes and omits some of them. The sample lists 100,000 or so clones; nearly 96% were seen once. Sequenced sample: T cells isolated from PBMCs. The receptor set was obtained from a human donor in good health.

With regard to this clone: One end of the junction fails to match germline, which may point to a read error. The sample has other DNA sequences that encode this CDR3 too. The chain recombines TRBV2 with TRBJ1-6; D possibly corresponds to TRBD1 (5 bases). The length of the CDR3 is 16 residues. The germline CDR1 and CDR2 sequences are SNHLY and FYNNEI. This CDR3 reads CASSRTKSSYNSPLHF. The CDR3 nucleotides read TGTGCCAGCAGTCGGACAAAGAGCTCCTATAATTCCCCCCTCCACTTT.

The chain combines TRBV30 with TRBJ2-4; D unresolved. This CDR3 region has 14 residues. The germline gives CDR1 GTSNPN, CDR2 SVGIG (reference sequence). Trimming pared 0 bases from V and 4 bases from J, leaving 10 bases between. The DNA of the CDR3 is TGTGCCTGGAGTGTACCCTTCAGGAAAAACATTCAGTACTTC. This gives the protein CAWSVPFRKNIQYF.

This chain uses TRBV2 with TRBJ2-1, with 9 nucleotides matching TRBD2. The junction had 10 bases not matched to a gene; V was cut back by 2 bases and J by 2 bases. Germline CDR1 SNHLY, CDR2 FYNNEI. CDR3 size: 18 residues. DNA of the CDR3: TGTGCCAGCAGTGAATTGTCGGGTAGCGGGAGTACCTACAATGAGCAGTTCTTC. This codes for CASSELSGSGSTYNEQFF. Together with reference TRBV2 and TRBJ2-1, the CDR3 gives the full variable domain: EPEVTQTPSHQVTQMGQEVILRCVPISNHLYFYWYRQILGQKVEFLVSFYNNEISEKSEIFDDQFSVERPDGSNFTLKIRSTKLEDSAMYFCASSELSGSGSTYNEQFFGPGTRLTVL.

The gene calls are TRBV14 and TRBJ2-1; a weak D match, TRBD1 (6 bases). The germline V gene encodes CDR1 SGHDN and CDR2 FVKESK. The CDR3 runs to 17 residues. Trimming pared 4 bases from V and 0 bases from J, leaving 16 bases between. The CDR3 spells CASSLWGLAISYNEQFF. CDR3 sequence (DNA): TGTGCCAGCAGCCTCTGGGGGCTGGCGATCTCCTACAATGAGCAGTTCTTC.

The chain has TRBV5-4 and TRBJ2-4; TRBD1 agrees at 8 bases. The CDR3 length is 18 residues. The germline V gene encodes CDR1 SGHNT and CDR2 YYREEE (reference sequence). V gave up 1 base and J gave up 3 bases; unmatched junction bases: 12. The CDR3 spells CASSLFLQGEAFKNIQYF. In DNA, the CDR3 is TGTGCCAGCAGCTTGTTTTTACAGGGGGAGGCTTTCAAAAACATTCAGTACTTC.

V and J are TRBV29-1 and TRBJ1-4; 12 bases agree with TRBD1. The germline V gene has CDR1 SQVTM and CDR2 ANQGSEA. V was pared by 4 bases and J by 8 bases, with 5 bases of the junction left unmatched. The CDR3 is 14 amino acids. CDR3 protein: CSVGWDRGREKLFF. The CDR3 DNA reads TGCAGCGTTGGTTGGGACAGGGGGCGCGAAAAACTGTTTTTT. Variable domain in full (rest from reference TRBV29-1 and TRBJ1-4): SAVISQKPSRDICQRGTSLTIQCQVDSQVTMMFWYRQQPGQSLTLIATANQGSEATYESGFVIDKFPISRPNLTFSTLTVSNMSPEDSSIYLCSVGWDRGREKLFFGSGTQLSVL.

The chain is built from TRBV5-8 and TRBJ1-4; 9 nucleotides align to TRBD1. V lost 5 bases, J lost 4 bases, and 12 bases stayed unmatched. There are 17 residues in the CDR3. Germline CDR1 is SGHTS and CDR2 is YDEGEE. The CDR3 nucleotides are TGTGCCAGCAGGACGGGACAGGGAAGTATAAATAATGAAAAACTGTTTTTT. Translated: CASRTGQGSINNEKLFF.

This clone was detected only once. The chain's CDR3 is CASRLAGSYNEQFF. CDR3 DNA sequence: TGCGCCAGCAGACTAGCGGGGTCCTACAATGAGCAGTTCTTC. This chain joins TRBV10-2 and TRBJ2-1; TRBD2 agrees at 10 bases. The CDR3 spans 14 residues. Germline V gene data show CDR1 as WSHSY and CDR2 as SAAADI. With V trimmed by 6 bases and J by 1 base, 0 bases remained unmatched.

The chain is built from TRBV14 and TRBJ2-3; 12 bases are a match to TRBD2. The CDR3 consists of 19 residues. V shed 6 bases and J 1 base; nucleotides not matched to a gene: 14. Per germline, CDR1 SGHDN and CDR2 FVKESK. This CDR3 reads CASRRTSLAGGWGTDTQYF. For the CDR3, the DNA is TGTGCCAGCAGGAGGACCTCACTAGCGGGAGGATGGGGCACAGATACGCAGTATTTT.

The rearrangement links TRBV13 to TRBJ2-1, with 10 bases fitting TRBD2. The junction had 24 bases not matched to a gene; V was cut back by 4 bases and J by 9 bases. Germline loops: CDR1 PRHDT, CDR2 FYEKMQ (reference sequence). The CDR3 spans 20 residues. This CDR3 is CASSSTLTPGTSDRYPEQFF. CDR3 bases: TGTGCCAGCAGCTCAACCCTAACCCCCGGGACTAGCGACCGGTATCCTGAGCAGTTCTTC.

CDR3 coding DNA: TGTGCCAGCAGTGACGAGCGGGAGTACGGAGAGACCCAGTACTTC. Translated, it gives CASSDEREYGETQYF. V gene TRBV25-1 combines with J gene TRBJ2-5; TRBD2 agrees at 8 bases. The trim removed 3 bases at V and 4 bases at J, leaving 7 bases unmatched. There are 15 residues in the CDR3. The V gene's germline CDR1 is MGHDK and CDR2 SYGVNS. The complete variable domain, with remaining parts taken from reference TRBV25-1 and TRBJ2-5, reads EADIYQTPRYLVIGTGKKITLECSQTMGHDKMYWYQQDPGMELHLIHYSYGVNSTEKGDLSSESTVSRIRTEHFPLTLESARPSHTSQYLCASSDEREYGETQYFGPGTRLLVL.

The rearrangement uses TRBV4-2 and TRBJ2-7, with D possibly TRBD1 on 6 matching bases. V was cut by 4 bases and J by 5 bases, with 18 bases left in between. CDR3 size: 15 residues. Germline values: CDR1 LGHNA, CDR2 YNFKEQ. CDR3 DNA sequence: TGTGCCAGCAGCCCGCGGATAGGGGGAGTTGACGAGCAGTACTTC. It encodes CASSPRIGGVDEQYF.

The rearrangement joins TRBV5-1 to TRBJ2-7, with TRBD1 identical over 10 bases. The CDR3 length is 17 residues. The V and J ends lost 0 bases and 6 bases, in that order; junction bases with no gene match: 12. The germline V gene has CDR1 SGHRS and CDR2 YFSETQ. The CDR3: CASSLAVFGGTGAEQYF. The CDR3 nucleotides are TGCGCCAGCAGCTTGGCTGTCTTTGGGGGGACAGGGGCCGAGCAGTACTTC.

The CDR3 reads CASSRQLAEPQETQYF. Written as DNA, the CDR3 is TGCGCCAGCAGCAGGCAACTAGCGGAGCCACAAGAGACCCAGTACTTC. The rearrangement uses TRBV5-1 and TRBJ2-5; 8 bases align to TRBD2. Germline CDR1 SGHRS, CDR2 YFSETQ. This CDR3 spans 16 amino acids. V gave up 4 bases and J gave up 2 bases; unmatched junction bases: 10.